The rows below give T cell receptor beta chains drawn from one sample of a study of vaccination effects on CD4 cells after COVID-19. Sequenced by immunoSEQ multiplex PCR; TCRdb stores in-frame clones only, minus some. Of 35,000 to 45,000 clones in the sample, roughly 73% are singletons; the top ten hold 33%. These TCRs are of unknown antigen specificity. Sequencing was performed on CD4+ T cells from PBMCs cultured with a peptide pool, taken before COVID-19 vaccination. These receptor sequences come from a human donor who had a prior SARS-CoV-2 infection. The CDR3 runs from the conserved cysteine through the conserved F or W. Fields, in order: V gene, J gene, CDR3 protein.

>TRBV7-9|TRBJ1-1
CASSYSRNTEAFF
>TRBV2|TRBJ1-2
CASSEVLWDDYGYTF
>TRBV19|TRBJ1-1
CASSTDRDRGQMNTEAFF
>TRBV7-2|TRBJ1-3
CASSLGGGNTIYF
>TRBV6-5|TRBJ1-1
CASSPFSSLNTEAFF
>TRBV7-2|TRBJ2-3
CASSPGQGLVWYF
>TRBV9|TRBJ2-5
CASSVGSGGLETQYF
>TRBV3-1/TRBV3-2|TRBJ2-3
CASSQDSTATAQYF
>TRBV6-6|TRBJ1-1
CASHNNRGTEAFF
>TRBV18|TRBJ2-1
CASQTTGAGLTNEQFF
>TRBV29-1|TRBJ2-7
CSVVVGSSLLPYF
>TRBV30|TRBJ1-5
CAWSPTTSGTNQPQHF
>TRBV6-6|TRBJ2-7
CASRDRTSGPYEQYF
>TRBV6-6|TRBJ1-1
CASSYLGEAFF
>TRBV6-1|TRBJ1-5
CASSEKDRVMNQPQHF
>TRBV7-9|TRBJ2-3
CASSRATDTQYF
>TRBV7-9|TRBJ1-2
CATNRDGYTF
>TRBV19|TRBJ1-6
CASSIPDSYTPLHF
>TRBV18|TRBJ2-5
CASSSPLTRETQYF
>TRBV7-9|TRBJ2-1
CASSLALAGSYNEQFF
>TRBV4-1|TRBJ1-4
CASSQVLDPDEKLFF
>TRBV7-9|TRBJ1-3
CASSNKGNTIYF
>TRBV10-3|TRBJ2-3
CASARDRVFTDTQYF
>TRBV3-1/TRBV3-2|TRBJ2-1
CASSQDEAGQQFF
>TRBV28|TRBJ1-3
CASLGGGSGNTIYF
>TRBV2|TRBJ2-5
CASRDGYQETQYF
>TRBV14|TRBJ1-2
CASSPTRVYGYTF
>TRBV11-3|TRBJ2-2
CASSLAGSGELFF
>TRBV7-8|TRBJ2-3
CASSPEGGSLLPDTQYF
>TRBV3-1/TRBV3-2|TRBJ1-3
CASSSHGLSSGNTIYF
>TRBV6-1|TRBJ2-7
CASSEGYRLPPYEQYF
>TRBV5-4|TRBJ2-1
CASSFRAPTALGQFF
>TRBV3-1/TRBV3-2|TRBJ2-5
CASSGLAETQYF
>TRBV5-1|TRBJ1-4
CASSPEGATNEKLFF
>TRBV11-3|TRBJ2-2
CASSRRKSRGVGGELFF
>TRBV30|TRBJ2-6
CAWRPDKRDRDPGANVLTF
>TRBV7-2|TRBJ1-2
CASSLGGTLYGYTF
>TRBV18|TRBJ1-4
CASSPTAGDEKLFF
>TRBV29-1|TRBJ2-2
CSASGGISTGELFF
>TRBV5-5|TRBJ1-2
CASSFTTAREGYGYTF
>TRBV12-3/TRBV12-4|TRBJ1-2
CASSLMSGHGYTF
>TRBV5-1|TRBJ2-5
CASSMTSAGETQYF
>TRBV12-3/TRBV12-4|TRBJ2-1
CASSSQVYNEQFF
>TRBV2|TRBJ2-7
CASSFAGAGEQYF
>TRBV19|TRBJ1-3
CASSVTRGHRSGNTIYF